This paragraph reports one T cell receptor (beta chain). Its antigen remains unidentified. Base-call qualities are not available, and no considerably larger clone is one nucleotide away. The cohort consisted of fewer than 700 healthy bone marrow donors. All cohort members were sampled while nominally healthy, although unrecorded immune exposures were likely present. The donor was CMV seronegative and belonged to the group of under 400 seronegative cohort members. Every donor gave a peripheral blood sample, and the peripheral blood mononuclear cells from that sample were used for TCR beta sequencing. The Qiagen DNeasy Blood Extraction Kit was used to extract genomic DNA from the blood cell samples. This record belongs to a study of cytomegalovirus exposure and HLA in healthy donors (dated by TCRdb to the late 2010s). Turning to the overall study: According to an earlier analysis of several hundred of the donors, about 179 million T cells yielded roughly 110 million unique TCR beta sequences and about 300 Gb of sequence data. The number of donors typed differed by locus, with roughly 620-630 for A, B, C, DRB1 and DQB1, around 520 for DQA1, approximately 580 for DPA1, and around 430 for DPB1. Because of strong linkage in the cohort, roughly 5 DR-DQ haplotypes were treated as single units for association and clustering. The study profiled the T cell repertoires of hundreds of subjects by immunosequencing and related them to cytomegalovirus serostatus. To decide whether each TCR beta V gene segment behaved as functional or pseudogenic, an earlier analysis of over 500 of the donors relied on high-throughput TCR beta sequencing. A later analysis re-analyzed previously published TCR beta repertoires from roughly 600 donors and added high-resolution HLA genotyping to study TCR occurrence patterns. On average, around 200,000 unique TCR beta nucleotide sequences were sequenced per donor among several hundred genotyped donors of the cohort, with roughly 18% of those sequences being non-productive. The study combined high-throughput TCR immunosequencing, statistical association of individual TCRs with disease status, and machine learning to predict cytomegalovirus infection status. Every discovery cohort repertoire had been produced on one sequencing platform. Rather than drawing on any new phenotypic data, the later analysis identified candidate immune exposures from TCR beta sequences and the way those sequences occurred across donors. An early release that covered fewer than 750 HLA-typed donors contained approximately 300 gigabases of sequencing data and approximately 85 million unique TCR sequences. The study was designed to test whether signatures of past pathogen exposure could be identified by cataloging public T cell receptors. Among the roughly 390 genotyped donors, approximately 77% belonged to the genetic ancestry cluster associated with self-reported Caucasian donors. In addition to the first cohort of around 670 subjects, a separate validation cohort of around 110 different subjects was used. Alongside the repertoire data, information on donor age, sex, ethnicity and CMV serostatus was compiled. Genome-wide SNP genotypes for about three fifths of the roughly 700 donors were used in a later genetic analysis, which treated that subset as a discovery cohort. Both class I and class II loci were covered by HLA typing, at four-digit resolution.

General findings and caveats noted by the study authors: Three of the identified cytomegalovirus-associated TCR beta chains were confirmed in vitro to be specific for cytomegalovirus antigens. It was suggested by the authors that the approach could potentially be generalized to other disease states and immunological phenotypes. In an earlier analysis of some 640 of the donors, most TCR beta V segments were observed in productive rearrangements about 90% or about 30% of the time, broadly matching IMGT annotations. Linkage disequilibrium might explain the correlated functional status among segregating V segments, but an unknown experimental factor could not be ruled out. A group of highly shared sequence variants was considered likely to be a technical artifact of the sequencing pipeline. The classifier was reported to diagnose cytomegalovirus status with high specificity and sensitivity in both the original and validation cohorts. The only immune exposure information available for the cohort was CMV serostatus. Strong co-occurrence of HLA alleles, especially DR and DQ, made assigning TCR associations to individual alleles difficult. According to a later analysis, most CMV-associated TCR beta chains appeared to be HLA-restricted, and the HLA associations seemed to be driven largely by CMV exposure. A later genetic analysis reported fewer N-insertions in productive TCRs among donors in an Asian-associated ancestry cluster than the approximately 670-donor mean. Only TCR beta chains were sequenced in this cohort, and the absence of alpha or paired-chain data limited detectable features. Because HLA typing was unavailable for some donors at each locus, only the typed subset was used in association tests. A further reported finding was that TCR beta sequences accurately predicted the HLA-A and HLA-B alleles for most subjects in the first cohort. A later analysis found that HLA-associated TCR beta chains were more clonally expanded and had lower generation probabilities than equally common non-associated chains. Because counts were too low, fewer than 20 rarely observed V segments, including chromosome 9 orphons, were excluded from the earlier analysis of under 650 of the donors. Because the 87-base-pair reads could not distinguish some IMGT-functional V segments, including TRBV6-2 and TRBV6-3, those segments were excluded. A later analysis associated about 17,000 TCR beta sequences with specific HLA alleles at a false discovery rate of 0.05. In a later analysis, several top co-occurrence clusters were reported to appear linked to parvovirus B19, influenza, CMV and Epstein-Barr virus. Most TCR sequences were observed very rarely across donors, whereas some public TCRs were present in many individuals. Sequencing depth was assumed to be roughly uniform across donors in the presence/absence analyses, though that assumption may not hold. A total of fewer than 200 TCR beta chains were listed by the study as associated with cytomegalovirus. In a later analysis, TCR association rates were found to vary across HLA loci, with the most associated TCRs seen for DRB1 alleles and the fewest for HLA-C alleles. In a later genetic analysis, a missense DCLRE1C variant was associated with V-gene and J-gene trimming of TCR beta chains, and the association was replicated in an independent cohort.

Its CDR3 holds 15 amino acids, cysteine through phenylalanine. CDR3 DNA only is kept here, 45 bases in frame from base 1. The germline V gene sets CDR1 to SGHDT and CDR2 to YYEEEE. V trim: 7 bases; J trim: 6 bases; unmatched bases: 8. Libraries were prepared through the immunoSEQ multiplex PCR assay. A mixture of 60 forward primers for TCR Vbeta segments and 13 reverse primers for TCR Jbeta segments was used in the multiplex PCR. The CDR3 region of rearranged TCR beta genes was amplified from genomic DNA by a multiplex PCR assay. The amplified TCR beta libraries were sequenced on the Illumina HiSeq System as 87-base-pair reads. The source study handled its data this way. Across the roughly 670 repertoires, a later analysis counted 80 million or so unique TCR beta chains, roughly 11 million of which were shared by at least two donors. Raw reads were error-corrected and collapsed into unique sequences by a nearest-neighbor algorithm in which closely related sequences were merged to remove PCR and sequencing errors. CDR3 sequences were aligned to IMGT reference sequences to assign V, D and J gene segments. Each retained sequence needed at least a six-nucleotide match to both a V gene segment and a J gene segment. Rearrangements were classified as productive when the CDR3 lacked stop codons and remained in frame with V and J, and all other rearrangements were classified as non-productive. CDR3 was defined according to IMGT convention as the region running from the second conserved V-encoded cysteine to the conserved J-encoded phenylalanine. The earlier analysis of roughly 590 of the donors excluded sequences that lacked an unambiguous match to a single V gene segment. An earlier analysis of over 450 of the donors classified V segments as functional when productive rearrangements were above 56.7% and as segregating when the standard deviation between donors was above 5%. A statistical classification framework was built for diagnosing cytomegalovirus status from the catalog of TCR beta chain sequences. In a later analysis, TCR nucleotide sequences were compared against IMGT/GENE-DB human TR gene sequences so that V and J genes could be assigned. A later analysis assigned CDR3 sequences and most-parsimonious VDJ recombination scenarios with the TCRdist pipeline. In a later analysis, every TCR beta chain was defined by the combination of its CDR3 amino acid sequence and its V-gene family, and reads without a unique V-gene family were dropped. A later analysis removed several hundred highly shared, low-generation-probability nucleotide sequences to deal with suspected cross-contamination and a sequencing artifact. A later analysis calculated a clonal expansion index for each public chain from normalized within-repertoire ranks of inferred template counts. In a later analysis, generation probabilities were computed with a VDJ recombination model fitted to out-of-frame rearrangements, and the resulting probabilities were checked against IGoR. Hypergeometric tests were used in a later analysis to score TCR-TCR, TCR-HLA and TCR-CMV co-occurrence, with a repertoire-size bias correction applied to the TCR pairs. To estimate false discovery rates, a later analysis permuted the HLA or CMV assignments 20 times. A later analysis grouped co-occurring TCRs with DBSCAN, adding TCRdist sequence similarity when clustering within HLA-allele-positive subsets. For co-occurrence clustering, repertoires with fewer than 30,000 or more than 120,000 public chains were excluded, along with four to six repertoires with anomalous nucleotide sharing. This is the immuneACCESS table as TCRdb keeps it, with only in-frame sequences that have V and J called. A part of the clones is gone; compared with another copy, unresolved V genes explain less than half, and the rest is unexplained. V and J calls plus clone size are reproduced from that table; the DNA served to infer D and trimming. This sample comprises more than 140,000 clones, roughly 79% of them detected only once. Of the sample, about 0.62% falls within the top ten clones.

This TCR was recovered from a male donor in good health and CMV-seronegative. The chain couples TRBV5-6 to TRBJ2-5; 14 middle bases align to TRBD2. Sequencing was carried out using PBMCs. The CDR3 region has the sequence CASRNGLAGGKTQYF. The nucleotides are TGTGCCAGCCGAAACGGACTAGCGGGGGGAAAGACCCAGTACTTC. The entire variable domain, with the stretches around the CDR3 drawn from the reference TRBV5-6 and TRBJ2-5 proteins, is DAGVTQSPTHLIKTRGQQVTLRCSPKSGHDTVSWYQQALGQGPQFIFQYYEEEERQRGNFPDRFSGHQFPNYSSELNVNALLLGDSALYLCASRNGLAGGKTQYFGPGTRLLVL.